Reported below is one T cell receptor (beta chain). What it binds is not known. Sequencing used immunoSEQ multiplex PCR; TCRdb keeps in-frame clones, though not all of them. The sample records tens of thousands of clones, approximately 57% being singletons. The source of the sample is a study of cytotoxic CD8 clonotypes in ibrutinib-treated CLL. Study-level information: Outcomes included around 25 partial and 2 complete responses; after median roughly 65 months, roughly 14 stayed remitted and 12 progressed.

PBMCs that had been cryopreserved were the source of roughly 2 micrograms of genomic DNA for TCR beta libraries. The V end was cut by 0 bases, the J end by 7 bases, with 5 bases between. Germline V gene sequence: CDR1 DFQATT, CDR2 SNEGSKA (reference sequence). The CDR3 length is 11 residues. The study, taken as a whole, reports: Sustained-remission and progressing patients had unequal sampling times. Baseline values of clonality outstripped age-matched healthy donors and followed circulating CD8+ T-cell counts.

V gene TRBV20-1 combines with J gene TRBJ2-3, with unresolved D. Sequenced material: PBMCs, taken after 12 months of ibrutinib treatment. This receptor was taken from a human donor with chronic lymphocytic leukemia. This CDR3 reads CSARDVNTQYF. As DNA, the CDR3 is TGCAGTGCTAGAGATGTGAATACGCAGTATTTT.